This T cell receptor beta chain derives from a study of cytomegalovirus exposure and HLA in healthy donors. About the research overall: Out of approximately 170 million T cells, an earlier analysis found some 120 million unique TCR beta sequences in total.

The study, taken as a whole, reports: What a later analysis reportedly showed was that an Asian-associated ancestry cluster had fewer N-insertions than the approximately 700-donor mean. Roughly uniform sequencing depth across donors was assumed, possibly incorrectly.

With regard to this clone: What it recognizes is unknown.

A multiplex PCR was run with 60 Vbeta primers and 13 Jbeta primers. Only in-frame clones appear in the TCRdb table, and some are missing; sequencing was by immunoSEQ multiplex PCR. The table records some 98,000 clones, roughly 76% of them present only once. The sequencing input was PBMCs. The origin of this receptor is a human donor in good health.

The CDR3 nucleotides are TGCAGCGTTGATCAAAGGACAGGGGGCTCTGATACGCAGTATTTT. Translation gives CSVDQRTGGSDTQYF. This chain links TRBV29-1 with TRBJ2-3; the match to TRBD1 covers 11 bases. V was pared by 3 bases and J by 6 bases, with 8 bases of the junction left unmatched. The CDR3 extends over 15 amino acids. CDR1 and CDR2 (germline): SQVTM, ANQGSEA.